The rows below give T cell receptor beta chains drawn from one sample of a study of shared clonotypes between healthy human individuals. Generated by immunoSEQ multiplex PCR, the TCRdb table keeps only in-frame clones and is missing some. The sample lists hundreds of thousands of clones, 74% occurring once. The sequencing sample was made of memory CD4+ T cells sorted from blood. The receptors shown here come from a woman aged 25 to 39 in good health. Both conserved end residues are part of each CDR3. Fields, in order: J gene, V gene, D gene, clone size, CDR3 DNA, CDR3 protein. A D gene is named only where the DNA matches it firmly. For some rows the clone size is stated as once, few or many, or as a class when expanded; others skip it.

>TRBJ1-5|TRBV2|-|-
TGTGCCAGCAGAAGGTCAGGGATAGACCGCAATCAGCCCCAGCATTTT
CASRRSGIDRNQPQHF
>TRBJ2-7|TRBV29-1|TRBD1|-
TGCAGCGGCGGACAGGGGAACCACGAGCAGTACTTC
CSGGQGNHEQYF
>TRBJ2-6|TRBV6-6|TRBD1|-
TGTGCCAGCAGTCAACAGGGGGCTGGGGCCAACGTCCTGACTTTC
CASSQQGAGANVLTF
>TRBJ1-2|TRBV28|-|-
TGTGCCAGCAGTTTAAGGGGGGGGGAGTCCCTCTATGGCTACACCTTC
CASSLRGGESLYGYTF
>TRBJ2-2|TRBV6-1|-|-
TGTGCCACCTGCCCCCAGGGGGGGTCTCCCGGGGAGCTGTTTTTT
CATCPQGGSPGELFF
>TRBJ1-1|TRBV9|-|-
TGTGCCAGCAGCCCCCGAAGGTCTTCCACTGAAGCTTTCTTT
CASSPRRSSTEAFF
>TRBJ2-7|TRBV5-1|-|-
TGCGCCAGCAGCTTGAAGGACCCCTACGAGCAGTACTTC
CASSLKDPYEQYF
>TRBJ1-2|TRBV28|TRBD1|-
TGTGCCAGCAGTTACCCCCGACAGGGAGGTAATGGCTACACCTTC
CASSYPRQGGNGYTF
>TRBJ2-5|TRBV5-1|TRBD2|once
TGCGCCAGCAGCTTCTCTAGCGGAGGAGGGGAGACCCAGTACTTC
CASSFSSGGGETQYF
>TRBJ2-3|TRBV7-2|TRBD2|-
TGTGCCAGCAGCTTAAACCCAGCGGGACTGAATACGCAGTATTTT
CASSLNPAGLNTQYF
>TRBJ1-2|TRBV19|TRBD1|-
TGTGCCAGTAGTCCGCCACTAAGGACAGGGGTCTACACCTTC
CASSPPLRTGVYTF
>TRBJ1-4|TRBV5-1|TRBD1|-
TGCGCCAGCAGCCGGGCCGTGGGACAGGGAGGTGAAAAACTGTTTTTT
CASSRAVGQGGEKLFF
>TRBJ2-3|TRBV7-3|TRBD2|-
TGTGCCAGCGCGAGTACTAGCGGCACAGATACGCAGTATTTT
CASASTSGTDTQYF
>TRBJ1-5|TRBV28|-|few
TGTGCCAGCAGGGGAAGGGCCAATCAGCCCCAGCATTTT
CASRGRANQPQHF
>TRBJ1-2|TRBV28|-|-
TGTGCCAGCAGCACACACAGGGATAACTATGGCTACACCTTC
CASSTHRDNYGYTF
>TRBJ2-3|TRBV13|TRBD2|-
TGTGCCAGCAGCTCTAGCGGACGCACAGATACGCAGTATTTT
CASSSSGRTDTQYF
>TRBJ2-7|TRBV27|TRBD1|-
TGTGCCAGCAGTGCATCCGGGACAGCCTACGAGCAGTACTTC
CASSASGTAYEQYF
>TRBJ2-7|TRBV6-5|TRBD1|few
TGTGCCAGCAGTTACAAATCTAGAGGACAGGACTACGAGCAGTACTTC
CASSYKSRGQDYEQYF
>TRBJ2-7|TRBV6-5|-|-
TGTGCCAGCAGTTACGCCTTAGCGTCCACATCCTACGAGCAGTACTTC
CASSYALASTSYEQYF
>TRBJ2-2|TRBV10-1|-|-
TGCGCCAGCAGTGAGTCGACTCCAGAACTAGCAGCCGGGGAGCTGTTTTTT
CASSESTPELAAGELFF
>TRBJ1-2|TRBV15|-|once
TGTGCCACCAGCAGAGAGACAGGACCTTCTGGGGGCTACACCTTC
CATSRETGPSGGYTF
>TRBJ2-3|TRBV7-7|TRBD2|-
TGTGCCAGCAGCTTAGCGCCCCCGGGACTAGGAGTGAATACGCAGTATTTT
CASSLAPPGLGVNTQYF
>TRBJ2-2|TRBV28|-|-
TGTGCCAGCAGGAACCCGAACACCGGGGAGCTGTTTTTT
CASRNPNTGELFF
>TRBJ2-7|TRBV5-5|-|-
TGTGCCAGCAGCTGGACCGGACAGCACTATTCCTACGAGCAGTACTTC
CASSWTGQHYSYEQYF
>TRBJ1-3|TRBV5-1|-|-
TGCGCCAGCAGCCTGCAGGGCGGGCTGAGCTCTGGAAACACCATATATTTT
CASSLQGGLSSGNTIYF